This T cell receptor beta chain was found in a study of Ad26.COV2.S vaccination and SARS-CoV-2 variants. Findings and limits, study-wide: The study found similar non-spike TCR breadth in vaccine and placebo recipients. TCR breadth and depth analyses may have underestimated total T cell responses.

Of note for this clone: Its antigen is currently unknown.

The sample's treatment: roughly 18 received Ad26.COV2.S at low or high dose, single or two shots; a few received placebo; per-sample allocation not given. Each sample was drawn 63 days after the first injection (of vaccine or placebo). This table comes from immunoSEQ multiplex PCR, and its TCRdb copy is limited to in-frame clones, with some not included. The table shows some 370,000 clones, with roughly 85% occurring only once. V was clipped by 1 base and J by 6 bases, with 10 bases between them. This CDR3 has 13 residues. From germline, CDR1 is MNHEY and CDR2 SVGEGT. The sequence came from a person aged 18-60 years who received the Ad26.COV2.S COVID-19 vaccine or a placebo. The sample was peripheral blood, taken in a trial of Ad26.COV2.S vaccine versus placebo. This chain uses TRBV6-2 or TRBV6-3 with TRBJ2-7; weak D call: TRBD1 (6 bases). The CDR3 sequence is CASSYYREGEQYF. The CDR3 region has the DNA TGTGCCAGCAGTTACTACAGGGAAGGCGAGCAGTACTTC.